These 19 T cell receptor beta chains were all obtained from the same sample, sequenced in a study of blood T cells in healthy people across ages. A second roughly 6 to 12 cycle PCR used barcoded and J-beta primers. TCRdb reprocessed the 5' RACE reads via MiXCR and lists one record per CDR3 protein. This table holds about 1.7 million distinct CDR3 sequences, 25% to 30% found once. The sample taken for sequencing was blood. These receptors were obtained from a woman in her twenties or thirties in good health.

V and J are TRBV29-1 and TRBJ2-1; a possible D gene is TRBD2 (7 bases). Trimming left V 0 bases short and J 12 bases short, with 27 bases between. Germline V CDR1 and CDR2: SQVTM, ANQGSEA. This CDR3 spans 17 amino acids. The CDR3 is CSVEDFIGGGHLRGQFF. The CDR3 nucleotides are TGCAGCGTTGAAGATTTTATAGGGGGAGGGCATCTACGGGGGCAGTTCTTC.

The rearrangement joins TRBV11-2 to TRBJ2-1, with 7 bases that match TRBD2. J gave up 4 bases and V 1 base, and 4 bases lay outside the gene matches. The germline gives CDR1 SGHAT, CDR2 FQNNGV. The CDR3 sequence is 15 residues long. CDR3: CASSLGLGLYNEQFF. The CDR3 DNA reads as TGTGCCAGCAGCTTAGGGTTGGGACTATACAATGAGCAGTTCTTC. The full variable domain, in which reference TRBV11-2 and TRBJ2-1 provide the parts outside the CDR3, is EAGVAQSPRYKIIEKRQSVAFWCNPISGHATLYWYQQILGQGPKLLIQFQNNGVVDDSQLPKDRFSAERLKGVDSTLKIQPAKLEDSAVYLCASSLGLGLYNEQFFGPGTRLTVL.

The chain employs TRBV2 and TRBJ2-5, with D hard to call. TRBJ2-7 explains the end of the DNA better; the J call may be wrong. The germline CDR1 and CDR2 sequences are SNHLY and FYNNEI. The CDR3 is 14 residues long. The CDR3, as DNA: TGTGCCAGCAGTGAAGCGCCATTGGAGTGCGAGCAGTACTTC. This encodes CASSEAPLECEQYF.

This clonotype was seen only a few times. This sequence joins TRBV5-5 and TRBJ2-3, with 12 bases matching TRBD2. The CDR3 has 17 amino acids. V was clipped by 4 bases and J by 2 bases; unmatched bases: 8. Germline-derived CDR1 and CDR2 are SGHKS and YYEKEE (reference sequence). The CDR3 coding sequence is TGTGCCAGCAGCAGGGGACTAGCGGGCGTCGCCACAGATACGCAGTATTTT. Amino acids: CASSRGLAGVATDTQYF.

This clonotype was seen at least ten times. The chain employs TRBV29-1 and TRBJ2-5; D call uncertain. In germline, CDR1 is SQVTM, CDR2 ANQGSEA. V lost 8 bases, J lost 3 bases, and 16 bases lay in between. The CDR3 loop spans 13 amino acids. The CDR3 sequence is CSIRRVGEETQYF. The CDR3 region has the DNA TGCAGCATTCGGAGAGTTGGGGAAGAGACCCAGTACTTC.

CDR3 loop: CASSYLAESTDTQYF. In DNA form, the CDR3 reads TGTGCCAGCAGCTACTTAGCGGAGAGCACAGATACGCAGTATTTT. V gene TRBV5-5 combines with J gene TRBJ2-3; maybe TRBD2 (6 bases). Germline assignment: CDR1 SGHKS and CDR2 YYEKEE (reference sequence). Deletions cut 3 bases from V and 0 bases from J, with 11 bases between. The CDR3 is 15 amino acids.

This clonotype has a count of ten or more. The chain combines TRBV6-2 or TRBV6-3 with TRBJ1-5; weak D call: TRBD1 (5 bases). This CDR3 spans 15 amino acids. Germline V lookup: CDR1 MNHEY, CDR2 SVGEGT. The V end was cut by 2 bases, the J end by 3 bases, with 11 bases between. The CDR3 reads CASSYRGGINQPQHF. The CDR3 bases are TGTGCCAGCAGTTACCGGGGCGGTATCAATCAGCCCCAGCATTTT.

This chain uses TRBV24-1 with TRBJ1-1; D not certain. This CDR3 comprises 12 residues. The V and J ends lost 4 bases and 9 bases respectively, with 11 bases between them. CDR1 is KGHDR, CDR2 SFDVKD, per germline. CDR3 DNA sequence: TGTGCCACCAGTGAGACGGACGGTCAAGCTTTCTTT. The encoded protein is CATSETDGQAFF.

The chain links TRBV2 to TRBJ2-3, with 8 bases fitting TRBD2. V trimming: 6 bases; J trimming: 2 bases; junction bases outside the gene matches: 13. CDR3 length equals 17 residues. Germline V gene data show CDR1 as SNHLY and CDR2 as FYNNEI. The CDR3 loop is CASRERSSGRHTDTQYF. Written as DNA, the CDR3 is TGTGCCAGCAGAGAACGATCTAGCGGGCGCCACACAGATACGCAGTATTTT.

The CDR3 DNA is TGTGCCAGCAGCACTTTGGGACAAGCCTACGAGCAGTACTTC. Its protein product is CASSTLGQAYEQYF. The chain employs TRBV7-9 and TRBJ2-7, with a weak D call TRBD1 (6 bases). The CDR3 runs 14 residues. Germline lookup yields CDR1 SEHNR and CDR2 FQNEAQ (reference sequence). Trimming shortened V by 5 bases and J by 2 bases, and 13 bases separated the two germline ends.

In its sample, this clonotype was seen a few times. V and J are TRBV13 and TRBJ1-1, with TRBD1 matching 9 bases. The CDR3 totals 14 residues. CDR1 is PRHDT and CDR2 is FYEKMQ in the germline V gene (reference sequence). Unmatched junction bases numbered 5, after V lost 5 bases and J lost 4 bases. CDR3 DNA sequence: TGTGCCAGCAGCCGGGGACAGGGAGGCACTGAAGCTTTCTTT. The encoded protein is CASSRGQGGTEAFF.

The CDR3 is CSASSESNEQFF. The DNA of the CDR3 is TGCAGTGCTAGTTCCGAGTCGAATGAGCAGTTCTTC. The chain has TRBV20-1 and TRBJ2-1; D gene uncertain. CDR1 and CDR2 from the germline V gene are DFQATT and SNEGSKA (reference sequence). The V end lost 3 bases, the J end lost 7 bases, and 10 bases lay between the germline ends. The CDR3 runs 12 residues.

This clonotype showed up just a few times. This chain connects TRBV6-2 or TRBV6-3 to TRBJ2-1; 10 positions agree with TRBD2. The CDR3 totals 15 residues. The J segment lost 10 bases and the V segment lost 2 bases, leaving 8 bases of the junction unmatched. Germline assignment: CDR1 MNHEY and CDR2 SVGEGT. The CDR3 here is CASSYRRLAGDEQFF. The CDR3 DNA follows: TGTGCCAGCAGTTACCGTCGGCTAGCGGGAGACGAGCAGTTCTTC.

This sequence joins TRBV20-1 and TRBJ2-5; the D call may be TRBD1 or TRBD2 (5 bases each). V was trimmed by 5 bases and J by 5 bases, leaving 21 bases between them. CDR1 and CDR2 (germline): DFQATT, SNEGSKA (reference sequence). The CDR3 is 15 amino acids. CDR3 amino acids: CSAGLGAVQGETQYF. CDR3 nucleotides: TGCAGTGCTGGGCTGGGAGCAGTCCAGGGTGAGACCCAGTACTTC.

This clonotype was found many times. CDR3: CASSLERDGQYF. The CDR3 nucleotides read TGTGCCAGCAGCTTAGAACGGGACGGGCAGTATTTT. The chain uses TRBV7-2 and TRBJ2-3; the D call may be TRBD1 or TRBD2 (5 bases each). V shed 1 base and J shed 11 bases, with 10 bases lying between them. The CDR3 has 12 residues. In germline, CDR1 is SGHTA, CDR2 FQGNSA.

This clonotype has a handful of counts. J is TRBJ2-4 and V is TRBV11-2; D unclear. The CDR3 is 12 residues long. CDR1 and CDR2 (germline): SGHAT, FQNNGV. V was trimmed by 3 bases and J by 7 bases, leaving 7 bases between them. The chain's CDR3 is CASSFSNNIQYF. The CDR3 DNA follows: TGTGCCAGCAGCTTTTCGAACAACATTCAGTACTTC.

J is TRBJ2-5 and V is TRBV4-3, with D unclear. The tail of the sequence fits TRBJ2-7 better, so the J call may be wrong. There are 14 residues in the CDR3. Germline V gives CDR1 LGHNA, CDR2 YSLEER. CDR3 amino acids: CASSPGLTNYEQYF. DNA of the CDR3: TGCGCCAGCAGCCCCGGTCTTACGAACTACGAGCAGTACTTC.

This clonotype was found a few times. As DNA, the CDR3 is TGTGCCAGCAGTCCGGGGGACAGGGTTGGAAATTCACCCCTCCACTTT. Protein: CASSPGDRVGNSPLHF. V usage is TRBV27 and J usage is TRBJ1-6; 9 nucleotides agree with TRBD1. The CDR3 loop spans 16 amino acids. Germline CDR1 and CDR2: MNHEY and SMNVEV (reference sequence). V was pared by 5 bases and J by 7 bases, with 9 bases of the junction left unmatched.

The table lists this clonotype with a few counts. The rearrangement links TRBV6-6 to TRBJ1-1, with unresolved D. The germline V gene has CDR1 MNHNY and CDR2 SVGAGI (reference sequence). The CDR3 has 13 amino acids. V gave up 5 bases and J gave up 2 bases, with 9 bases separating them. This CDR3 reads CASSKTLNTEAFF. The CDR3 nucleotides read TGTGCCAGCAGTAAGACACTAAACACTGAAGCTTTCTTT.